A selection of T cell receptor beta chains follows, all from one sample in a study of cytomegalovirus exposure and HLA in healthy donors. Here immunoSEQ multiplex PCR was the method, and the copy in TCRdb shows in-frame clones only, minus some. Here the sample spans about 160,000 clones, 65% to 85% being singletons. Sequencing was carried out using PBMCs. Receptors originate from a male donor in good health and CMV-seropositive. CDR3s include the opening cysteine and the closing phenylalanine or tryptophan. A D gene is named only where the DNA matches it firmly. Some rows have no size entry. The others give once, few or many, or a class for an expanded clone.

V gene	J gene	clone size	D gene	CDR3 protein	CDR3 DNA
TRBV7-2	TRBJ2-3	NA	TRBD2	CASSPPRLAGSDTQYF	TGTGCCAGCAGCCCACCACGACTAGCGGGATCAGATACGCAGTATTTT
TRBV29-1	TRBJ1-4	NA	NA	CSGTTGKGNEKLFF	TGCAGCGGTACCACAGGGAAGGGTAATGAAAAACTGTTTTTT
TRBV9	TRBJ1-2	NA	NA	CASSVGAGGNYGYTF	TGTGCCAGCAGCGTAGGGGCAGGTGGTAACTATGGCTACACCTTC
TRBV28	TRBJ2-6	NA	TRBD1	CASSLTGSSHNVLTF	TGTGCCAGCAGTTTGACAGGGTCTAGTCACAACGTCCTGACTTTC
TRBV7-9	TRBJ2-1	NA	TRBD1	CASSSRTGGFYNEQFF	TGTGCCAGCAGCTCCCGGACAGGGGGTTTTTACAATGAGCAGTTCTTC
TRBV19	TRBJ2-7	NA	NA	CASRDGGSYEQYF	TGTGCCAGTAGGGACGGAGGCTCCTACGAGCAGTACTTC
TRBV20-1	TRBJ2-1	NA	NA	CSADGGPLRFF	TGCAGTGCTGATGGAGGGCCCCTTCGGTTCTTC
TRBV6-6	TRBJ1-1	NA	NA	CASRGFQGGVNTEAFF	TGTGCCAGCAGGGGATTCCAGGGAGGTGTGAACACTGAAGCTTTCTTT
TRBV18	TRBJ2-7	NA	NA	CASSPRADYEQYF	TGTGCCAGCTCACCACGGGCCGACTACGAGCAGTACTTC
TRBV27	TRBJ2-5	NA	TRBD1	CASRDRGGETQYF	TGTGCCAGCCGGGACAGGGGAGGGGAGACCCAGTACTTC
TRBV30	TRBJ2-7	NA	NA	CAWRGSYEQYF	TGTGCCTGGAGGGGGAGCTACGAGCAGTACTTC
TRBV6-5	TRBJ1-1	NA	NA	CASSFRGDPNTEAFF	TGTGCCAGCAGTTTCCGGGGAGACCCGAACACTGAAGCTTTCTTT
TRBV11-2	TRBJ2-1	NA	TRBD2	CASSEQRLAGNEQFF	TGTGCCAGCAGCGAGCAGAGACTAGCGGGCAATGAGCAGTTCTTC
TRBV28	TRBJ2-3	few	NA	CAWGSGSTDTQYF	TGTGCCTGGGGTAGCGGCTCCACAGATACGCAGTATTTT
TRBV11-3	TRBJ1-4	NA	NA	CASRSRATNEKLFF	TGTGCCAGCAGAAGCAGGGCAACTAATGAAAAACTGTTTTTT
TRBV10-3	TRBJ2-3	NA	TRBD1	CAISGEETGGAPDTQYF	TGTGCCATCAGTGGGGAAGAGACAGGGGGCGCCCCAGATACGCAGTATTTT
TRBV18	TRBJ1-6	NA	NA	CASSPPLNSPLHF	TGTGCCAGCTCACCTCCGTTGAATTCACCCCTCCACTTT
TRBV28	TRBJ2-7	NA	NA	CASSSADSSYEQYF	TGTGCCAGCAGTTCGGCGGACAGCTCCTACGAGCAGTACTTC
TRBV27	TRBJ2-5	NA	NA	CASSLGGTTWEETQYF	TGTGCCAGCAGCTTGGGAGGGACAACCTGGGAAGAGACCCAGTACTTC
TRBV9	TRBJ1-2	NA	NA	CASSVGPGDSGTF	TGTGCCAGCAGCGTAGGGCCAGGGGATTCGGGGACCTTC
TRBV6-5	TRBJ2-5	NA	TRBD1	CASSYGPGQGSREQYF	TGTGCCAGCAGTTACGGCCCGGGACAGGGGTCTCGGGAGCAGTACTTC
TRBV13	TRBJ2-7	NA	TRBD1	CASSLGQGAYEQYF	TGTGCCAGCAGCTTAGGGCAGGGGGCCTACGAGCAGTACTTC
TRBV5-6	TRBJ1-3	NA	NA	CASSLGRLDSGSTIYF	TGTGCCAGCAGCTTGGGTCGCCTGGACTCTGGAAGCACCATATATTTT
TRBV19	TRBJ2-2	NA	TRBD2	CASSSGTSGVGELFF	TGTGCCAGTAGTTCTGGGACTAGCGGGGTCGGGGAGCTGTTTTTT
TRBV5-1	TRBJ2-3	NA	TRBD2	CASSLGTSGGPDTQYF	TGCGCCAGCAGCTTGGGGACTAGCGGAGGGCCGGATACGCAGTATTTT
TRBV4-1	TRBJ1-1	NA	TRBD1	CASSQGQLNTEAFF	TGTGCCAGCAGCCAGGGACAGCTGAACACTGAAGCTTTCTTT
TRBV9	TRBJ2-2	NA	TRBD2	CASSVPTSGVNTGELFF	TGTGCCAGCAGCGTTCCTACTAGCGGAGTGAACACCGGGGAGCTGTTTTTT
TRBV29-1	TRBJ2-2	NA	NA	CSVGLVGAGELFF	TGCAGCGTTGGGCTAGTAGGGGCCGGGGAGCTGTTTTTT
TRBV9	TRBJ2-5	NA	NA	CASSVGLGIGGRGQETQYF	TGTGCCAGCAGCGTAGGGTTGGGTATTGGAGGGAGAGGCCAAGAGACCCAGTACTTC
TRBV18	TRBJ2-1	few	NA	CASSQREAGEQFF	TGTGCCAGCTCCCAGAGGGAGGCCGGCGAGCAGTTCTTC
TRBV11-3	TRBJ2-5	once	NA	CASSYSGSEETQYF	TGTGCCAGCAGCTACTCCGGGAGTGAAGAGACCCAGTACTTC
TRBV6-5	TRBJ2-6	NA	TRBD1	CASSFHRGSGANVLTF	TGTGCCAGCAGTTTCCACAGGGGCTCTGGGGCCAACGTCCTGACTTTC
TRBV21-1	TRBJ2-2	NA	NA	CASIPTGGNGELFF	TGTGCCAGCATCCCGACAGGGGGCAACGGGGAGCTGTTTTTT
TRBV28	TRBJ2-4	NA	TRBD2	CASSLGGGKNIQYF	TGTGCCAGCAGTTTAGGGGGGGGCAAAAACATTCAGTACTTC
TRBV5-1	TRBJ2-7	NA	TRBD2	CASSLGGRAPLEQYF	TGCGCCAGCAGCTTAGGAGGGAGGGCCCCTCTCGAGCAGTACTTC
TRBV7-9	TRBJ1-4	NA	TRBD1	CASSLAAGGSEKLFF	TGTGCCAGCAGCTTAGCGGCAGGGGGAAGTGAAAAACTGTTTTTT
TRBV11-3	TRBJ2-2	NA	TRBD2	CASSLALGLAKAGELFF	TGTGCCAGCAGCTTAGCCCTCGGACTAGCGAAGGCCGGGGAGCTGTTTTTT
TRBV28	TRBJ2-7	NA	TRBD2	CASAWGLDYEQYF	TGTGCCAGCGCCTGGGGACTAGACTACGAGCAGTACTTC
TRBV4-3	TRBJ1-5	few	TRBD1	CASSQGQGGQPQHF	TGCGCCAGCAGCCAAGGACAGGGGGGTCAGCCCCAGCATTTT
TRBV28	TRBJ2-2	NA	NA	CASSSPSVLFF	TGTGCCAGCAGTTCCCCCTCGGTTCTGTTTTTT
TRBV5-4	TRBJ2-2	NA	NA	CASSHPTGSNTGELFF	TGTGCCAGCAGCCATCCGACAGGATCGAACACCGGGGAGCTGTTTTTT
TRBV6-1	TRBJ2-1	few	TRBD1	CASSEVTGAPKQFF	TGTGCCAGCAGTGAAGTGACAGGGGCCCCGAAGCAGTTCTTC
TRBV5-4	TRBJ2-5	NA	NA	CASSQVPTSQETQYF	TGTGCCAGCAGCCAAGTACCGACTTCCCAAGAGACCCAGTACTTC
TRBV10-3	TRBJ2-5	NA	NA	CAISPGEVQYF	TGTGCCATCAGTCCGGGAGAGGTGCAGTACTTC
TRBV15	TRBJ2-1	once	TRBD2	CATSTGTSDYNEQFF	TGTGCCACCAGCACCGGGACTAGCGACTACAATGAGCAGTTCTTC
TRBV27	TRBJ2-1	NA	NA	CASSPARGNEQFF	TGTGCCAGCAGTCCTGCGAGGGGGAATGAGCAGTTCTTC
TRBV18	TRBJ1-6	NA	TRBD1	CASSPLQGDDSPLHF	TGTGCCAGCTCACCACTTCAGGGGGATGATTCACCCCTCCACTTT
TRBV19	TRBJ1-3	NA	NA	CASSIEVGPGNTIYF	TGTGCCAGTAGCATAGAAGTGGGGCCTGGAAACACCATATATTTT